This TCR beta chain was profiled in a study of Ad26.COV2.S vaccination and SARS-CoV-2 variants. Study-wide findings and caveats: Spike-specific responses of CD8+ and CD4+ T cells were reported to display substantial breadth after vaccination.

This table comes from immunoSEQ multiplex PCR, and its TCRdb copy is limited to in-frame clones, with some not included. The sample lists approximately 300,000 clones, about 86% seen once, with approximately 2% in the top ten. For this clone: Its antigen is unidentified.

The CDR3 contains 15 residues. V dropped 2 bases and J dropped 4 bases, with 15 bases sitting between them. Germline V gene data show CDR1 as SGHRS and CDR2 as YFSETQ. Indicated treatment: some 20 received Ad26.COV2.S at low or high dose, single or two shots; several received placebo; per-sample allocation not given. Day 63 after the first vaccine or placebo injection was the time point for sampling. The material sequenced was peripheral blood, taken in a trial of Ad26.COV2.S vaccine versus placebo. The receptor's source is a person between 18 and 65 years old who received the Ad26.COV2.S COVID-19 vaccine or a placebo. The rearrangement joins TRBV5-1 to TRBJ2-5; D possibly corresponds to TRBD2 (5 bases). CDR3 in DNA: TGCGCCAGCAGCTTAAGGCGGGTGGAGAGAGAGACCCAGTACTTC. Translating gives CASSLRRVERETQYF.